This is a list of T cell receptor beta chains from one sample in a study of blood T cell repertoires in COVID-19. The repertoire was sequenced with immunoSEQ multiplex PCR; TCRdb's copy has only in-frame clones and lacks some. Of hundreds of thousands of clones in the sample, roughly nine tenths are singletons; the top ten hold 3% to 3.5%. Sequencing used PBMCs or T cells enriched from blood (not recorded which). These receptors all come from a woman between 45 and 65 years old in a cohort exposed to, infected with or recovered from COVID-19 (not recorded which). CDR3s include the opening cysteine and the closing phenylalanine or tryptophan. Each record gives: J gene, D gene, V gene, clone size, CDR3 DNA, CDR3 protein. A D gene is named only where the DNA matches it firmly. Size is stated for part of the rows, as once, few or many counts, or as a class when the clone is expanded.

J gene: TRBJ1-5
D gene: TRBD1
V gene: TRBV9
clone size: .
CDR3 DNA: TGTGCCAGCAGCGTAGATGGGACAGGGGGACAGCCCCAGCATTTT
CDR3 protein: CASSVDGTGGQPQHF

J gene: TRBJ1-2
D gene: TRBD1
V gene: TRBV30
clone size: .
CDR3 DNA: TGTGCCTGGTTCCGACAGGGCACCAGTAACTATGGCTACACCTTC
CDR3 protein: CAWFRQGTSNYGYTF

J gene: TRBJ1-3
D gene: .
V gene: TRBV18
clone size: once
CDR3 DNA: TGTGCCAGCTCACCAAGTTCCAGGTCTGGAAACACCATATATTTT
CDR3 protein: CASSPSSRSGNTIYF

J gene: TRBJ1-3
D gene: TRBD1
V gene: TRBV7-8
clone size: .
CDR3 DNA: TGTGCCAGCAGCTTTAGTGGGACAGCGAGGGGCACCATATATTTT
CDR3 protein: CASSFSGTARGTIYF

J gene: TRBJ1-1
D gene: TRBD1
V gene: TRBV29-1
clone size: .
CDR3 DNA: TGCAGCGTCGAGAGGGACAGGGGGCGCGAAGCTTTCTTT
CDR3 protein: CSVERDRGREAFF

J gene: TRBJ1-2
D gene: TRBD1
V gene: TRBV7-2
clone size: .
CDR3 DNA: TGTGCCAGCAGCTTAGACCCCGGGACAGGGGTTGGCTACACCTTC
CDR3 protein: CASSLDPGTGVGYTF

J gene: TRBJ2-7
D gene: .
V gene: TRBV20-1
clone size: .
CDR3 DNA: TGCAGTGCTAGAGCAGGCTACGAGCAGTACTTC
CDR3 protein: CSARAGYEQYF

J gene: TRBJ1-5
D gene: .
V gene: TRBV2
clone size: .
CDR3 DNA: TGTGCCAGCAGTAGGGAGAGAGATCAGCCCCAGCATTTT
CDR3 protein: CASSRERDQPQHF

J gene: TRBJ1-5
D gene: .
V gene: TRBV4-1
clone size: once
CDR3 DNA: TGCGCCAGCAGCCAATACAGGGCCAATCAGCCCCAGCATTTT
CDR3 protein: CASSQYRANQPQHF

J gene: TRBJ2-3
D gene: .
V gene: TRBV28
clone size: .
CDR3 DNA: TGTGCCAGCAGTTTAGAGGCAGCAGGGGGGTTAAATACGCAGTATTTT
CDR3 protein: CASSLEAAGGLNTQYF

J gene: TRBJ2-1
D gene: TRBD2
V gene: TRBV20-1
clone size: few
CDR3 DNA: TGCAGTGCTAGTAGTCTAGCGGGGGCAAAAGTCCATGAGCAGTTCTTC
CDR3 protein: CSASSLAGAKVHEQFF

J gene: TRBJ1-1
D gene: .
V gene: TRBV12-3/TRBV12-4
clone size: .
CDR3 DNA: TGTGCCAGCAGTTTGTACAGGGAAACTGAAGCTTTCTTT
CDR3 protein: CASSLYRETEAFF

J gene: TRBJ2-2
D gene: .
V gene: TRBV2
clone size: once
CDR3 DNA: TGTGCCAGCAGTGAGCTACACACCGGGGAGCTGTTTTTT
CDR3 protein: CASSELHTGELFF

J gene: TRBJ2-7
D gene: .
V gene: TRBV12-1
clone size: .
CDR3 DNA: TGTGCCAGCAGCTATAATCAGGGGGCGCGGGAATCCGAGCAGTACTTC
CDR3 protein: CASSYNQGARESEQYF

J gene: TRBJ2-2
D gene: .
V gene: TRBV12-3/TRBV12-4
clone size: few
CDR3 DNA: TGTGCCAGCAGTTTTGCGGGGGGGGAGCTGTTTTTT
CDR3 protein: CASSFAGGELFF

J gene: TRBJ1-1
D gene: .
V gene: TRBV4-3
clone size: .
CDR3 DNA: TGCGCCAGCAGCCAAGACCCTCAGGGGCGAGGCACTGAAGCTTTCTTT
CDR3 protein: CASSQDPQGRGTEAFF

J gene: TRBJ1-5
D gene: .
V gene: TRBV7-2
clone size: .
CDR3 DNA: TGTGCCAGCAGCCAAGGAGGGTATCAGCCCCAGCATTTT
CDR3 protein: CASSQGGYQPQHF

J gene: TRBJ2-5
D gene: TRBD1
V gene: TRBV18
clone size: once
CDR3 DNA: TGTGCCAGCTCATCGGGACAGGGGGCCGGGACCCAGTACTTC
CDR3 protein: CASSSGQGAGTQYF

J gene: TRBJ1-2
D gene: TRBD1
V gene: TRBV3-1/TRBV3-2
clone size: .
CDR3 DNA: TGTGCCAGCAGCCAAGAACCCCCGGGACAGATCTATGGCTACACCTTC
CDR3 protein: CASSQEPPGQIYGYTF

J gene: TRBJ2-5
D gene: TRBD2
V gene: TRBV5-4
clone size: few
CDR3 DNA: TGTGCCAGCAGTCCGGGGGGGCCGGGAGAGACCCAGTACTTC
CDR3 protein: CASSPGGPGETQYF

J gene: TRBJ1-6
D gene: .
V gene: TRBV6-1
clone size: .
CDR3 DNA: TGTGCCAGCAGTGAAGCTAGGAGCTCCTATAATTCACCCCTCCACTTT
CDR3 protein: CASSEARSSYNSPLHF

J gene: TRBJ1-1
D gene: TRBD1
V gene: TRBV2
clone size: .
CDR3 DNA: TGTGCCAGCATTAGAGGGGGCGGAGGAGAAGCTTTCTTT
CDR3 protein: CASIRGGGGEAFF

J gene: TRBJ2-1
D gene: TRBD2
V gene: TRBV29-1
clone size: .
CDR3 DNA: TGCAGCGTTTCCAGCGGGGGGCCGTCCTACAATGAGCAGTTCTTC
CDR3 protein: CSVSSGGPSYNEQFF

J gene: TRBJ2-3
D gene: .
V gene: TRBV9
clone size: .
CDR3 DNA: TGTGCCAGCAGCGTAGACGGACGAGGGGGAATAGATACGCAGTATTTT
CDR3 protein: CASSVDGRGGIDTQYF

J gene: TRBJ2-7
D gene: TRBD1
V gene: TRBV7-8
clone size: .
CDR3 DNA: TGTGCCAGCAGCACGGGACAGGTAACCTACGAGCAGTACTTC
CDR3 protein: CASSTGQVTYEQYF

J gene: TRBJ1-1
D gene: .
V gene: TRBV7-2
clone size: .
CDR3 DNA: TGTGCCAGCAGGTCCGTGAGGAACACTGAAGCTTTCTTT
CDR3 protein: CASRSVRNTEAFF

J gene: TRBJ1-2
D gene: TRBD1
V gene: TRBV19
clone size: .
CDR3 DNA: TGTGCCAGTAGTATCGTGGGACAGGGGGTTTATGGCTACACCTTC
CDR3 protein: CASSIVGQGVYGYTF

J gene: TRBJ1-1
D gene: .
V gene: TRBV30
clone size: once
CDR3 DNA: TGTGCCTGGAGTGTCTCCTCGAACACTGAAGCTTTCTTT
CDR3 protein: CAWSVSSNTEAFF

J gene: TRBJ1-1
D gene: TRBD1
V gene: TRBV5-5
clone size: .
CDR3 DNA: TGTGCCAGCAGCCCTCGGGGGGGGACAGACCTTGAAGCTTTCTTT
CDR3 protein: CASSPRGGTDLEAFF

J gene: TRBJ1-2
D gene: .
V gene: TRBV15
clone size: .
CDR3 DNA: TGTGCCACCAGCAGAGATAGTATTTATGGCTACACCTTC
CDR3 protein: CATSRDSIYGYTF

J gene: TRBJ2-3
D gene: TRBD2
V gene: TRBV5-1
clone size: .
CDR3 DNA: TGCGCCAGCAGCTTAGCGGGGGGGATCACAGATACGCAGTATTTT
CDR3 protein: CASSLAGGITDTQYF

J gene: TRBJ1-3
D gene: .
V gene: TRBV20-1
clone size: .
CDR3 DNA: TGCAGTGCTAGTCCCCAGATCTCTGGAAACACCATATATTTT
CDR3 protein: CSASPQISGNTIYF

J gene: TRBJ2-7
D gene: .
V gene: TRBV15
clone size: .
CDR3 DNA: TGTGCCACCAGCAGATCCCGACAAGGGGGGGGTTACGAGCAGTACTTC
CDR3 protein: CATSRSRQGGGYEQYF

J gene: TRBJ2-5
D gene: .
V gene: TRBV27
clone size: .
CDR3 DNA: TGTGCCAGCAGCCCTTTGGGGCAGGGAAAAGAGACCCAGTACTTC
CDR3 protein: CASSPLGQGKETQYF

J gene: TRBJ2-2
D gene: .
V gene: TRBV11-2
clone size: many
CDR3 DNA: TGTGCCAGCAGCTTACAACAGGGAGCCACCGGGGAGCTGTTTTTT
CDR3 protein: CASSLQQGATGELFF

J gene: TRBJ2-1
D gene: TRBD2
V gene: TRBV4-2
clone size: once
CDR3 DNA: TGTGCCAGCAGCCAAGATGCTAGCGGGGGGGCAAATGAGCAGTTCTTC
CDR3 protein: CASSQDASGGANEQFF

J gene: TRBJ1-2
D gene: .
V gene: TRBV9
clone size: .
CDR3 DNA: TGTGCCAGCAGCTTGACAGAGGACTATGGCTACACCTTC
CDR3 protein: CASSLTEDYGYTF

J gene: TRBJ2-2
D gene: TRBD1
V gene: TRBV18
clone size: .
CDR3 DNA: TGTGCCAGCTCACCACTTCAGGGGGAATTGACCGGGGAGCTGTTTTTT
CDR3 protein: CASSPLQGELTGELFF

J gene: TRBJ2-7
D gene: .
V gene: TRBV21-1
clone size: .
CDR3 DNA: TGTGCCAGCAGCAACTATAGCGGGGGAACCTACGAGCAGTACTTC
CDR3 protein: CASSNYSGGTYEQYF

J gene: TRBJ1-2
D gene: .
V gene: TRBV19
clone size: .
CDR3 DNA: TGTGCCAGTAGCGGGGTTTACTTTGGCTACACCTTC
CDR3 protein: CASSGVYFGYTF

J gene: TRBJ2-4
D gene: .
V gene: TRBV28
clone size: .
CDR3 DNA: TGTGCCAGCAGGCCGCACGGGGAGTGGGTTCAGTACTTC
CDR3 protein: CASRPHGEWVQYF

J gene: TRBJ2-2
D gene: .
V gene: TRBV4-2
clone size: .
CDR3 DNA: TGTGCCAGCAGCCAAGGCGGAGGGGAGCTGTTTTTT
CDR3 protein: CASSQGGGELFF

J gene: TRBJ1-2
D gene: TRBD1
V gene: TRBV5-1
clone size: .
CDR3 DNA: TGCGCCAGCAGCATAGGACAGGGCTATGGCTACACCTTC
CDR3 protein: CASSIGQGYGYTF

J gene: TRBJ1-4
D gene: TRBD1
V gene: TRBV4-1
clone size: few
CDR3 DNA: TGCGCCAGCAGCCAAGCGGCGGGACAGGGCGAAAAACTGTTTTTT
CDR3 protein: CASSQAAGQGEKLFF

J gene: TRBJ1-5
D gene: TRBD1
V gene: TRBV7-8
clone size: .
CDR3 DNA: TGTGCCAGCAGCAGGACAGGGGATCAGCCCCAGCATTTT
CDR3 protein: CASSRTGDQPQHF

J gene: TRBJ2-3
D gene: .
V gene: TRBV13
clone size: once
CDR3 DNA: TGTGCCAGCAGCTTTAACAGTCCCCCTACGCAGTATTTT
CDR3 protein: CASSFNSPPTQYF